These T cell receptor beta chains were read from a single sample in a study of blood T cell repertoires in COVID-19. The table came from immunoSEQ multiplex PCR; TCRdb's copy has only in-frame clones and leaves some out. This table holds about 100,000 clones, about 80% found once. Source material: peripheral blood. The receptor source for this set is a woman in her 70s with acute or convalescent COVID-19. Both conserved end residues are part of each CDR3. D genes are given only for firm matches. Not all rows give a size; the values are once, few, many and, for expanded clones, a class.

D: TRBD2
size: few
V: TRBV7-9
J: TRBJ2-1
CDR3: CASSPRDYHSYNEQFF
DNA: TGTGCCAGCAGCCCGCGGGACTACCACTCCTACAATGAGCAGTTCTTC

D: NA
size: NA
V: TRBV19
J: TRBJ2-3
CDR3: CASSIQDSSTDTQYF
DNA: TGTGCCAGTAGTATACAGGATTCTAGCACAGATACGCAGTATTTT

D: NA
size: NA
V: TRBV6-5
J: TRBJ1-1
CDR3: CASSPGAHTEAFF
DNA: TGTGCCAGCAGTCCAGGGGCGCACACTGAAGCTTTCTTT

D: NA
size: once
V: TRBV5-8
J: TRBJ2-5
CDR3: CASSADTGETQYF
DNA: TGTGCCAGCAGCGCGGACACTGGGGAGACCCAGTACTTC

D: TRBD1
size: NA
V: TRBV11-2
J: TRBJ2-2
CDR3: CASSWPGQGNTGELFF
DNA: TGTGCCAGCAGCTGGCCGGGACAGGGGAACACCGGGGAGCTGTTTTTT

D: NA
size: few
V: TRBV7-2
J: TRBJ1-5
CDR3: CASSLERARGGQPQHF
DNA: TGTGCCAGCAGCTTAGAAAGGGCCCGGGGAGGTCAGCCCCAGCATTTT

D: NA
size: NA
V: TRBV30
J: TRBJ1-2
CDR3: CAFTPGAGYTF
DNA: TGTGCCTTTACCCCAGGTGCTGGCTACACCTTC

D: TRBD2
size: NA
V: TRBV15
J: TRBJ2-3
CDR3: CATSRDGSGGASDTQYF
DNA: TGTGCCACCAGCAGAGATGGAAGCGGGGGGGCCTCAGATACGCAGTATTTT

D: TRBD2
size: NA
V: TRBV23-1
J: TRBJ2-2
CDR3: CASSQSPSGGCMYGELFF
DNA: TGCGCCAGCAGTCAGTCTCCTAGCGGGGGTTGTATGTACGGGGAGCTGTTTTTT

D: NA
size: few
V: TRBV4-2
J: TRBJ2-5
CDR3: CASSQETQFQETQYF
DNA: TGTGCCAGCAGCCAAGAGACTCAGTTCCAAGAGACCCAGTACTTC

D: NA
size: NA
V: TRBV6-5
J: TRBJ1-1
CDR3: CASSYGEPNTEAFF
DNA: TGTGCCAGCAGTTACGGGGAGCCGAACACTGAAGCTTTCTTT

D: TRBD2
size: NA
V: TRBV5-6
J: TRBJ2-5
CDR3: CASSLVTSGYETQYF
DNA: TGTGCCAGCAGCTTGGTAACTAGCGGTTACGAGACCCAGTACTTC

D: NA
size: NA
V: TRBV30
J: TRBJ1-1
CDR3: CAWSRKAPEDTEAFF
DNA: TGTGCCTGGAGTCGTAAGGCCCCGGAGGACACTGAAGCTTTCTTT

D: NA
size: NA
V: TRBV2
J: TRBJ1-4
CDR3: CASRAVRGGTNEKLFF
DNA: TGTGCCAGCAGAGCTGTTCGTGGGGGGACTAATGAAAAACTGTTTTTT

D: NA
size: NA
V: TRBV7-3
J: TRBJ2-1
CDR3: CASSPRMGNYGEQFF
DNA: TGTGCCAGCAGCCCCCGGATGGGTAACTATGGTGAGCAGTTCTTC

D: NA
size: NA
V: TRBV7-3
J: TRBJ2-1
CDR3: CASSLMGSLNEQFF
DNA: TGTGCCAGCAGCTTAATGGGCTCGCTCAATGAGCAGTTCTTC

D: NA
size: few
V: TRBV18
J: TRBJ1-1
CDR3: CASAQGASTEAFF
DNA: TGTGCCAGCGCCCAGGGCGCGAGCACTGAAGCTTTCTTT

D: TRBD1
size: NA
V: TRBV7-3
J: TRBJ2-7
CDR3: CASSLSSGQLYEQYF
DNA: TGTGCCAGCAGCTTAAGTTCGGGACAGCTCTACGAGCAGTACTTC